The clone carrying this T cell receptor beta chain ranks as medium-sized. What it binds is not known. An Oncomine TCR Beta short-read assay was used to sequence the DNA from cultured CD4+ T cells. A single record per CDR3 protein comes from TCRdb applying MiXCR to the PCR reads. The sample gives about 10,000 distinct CDR3 sequences, under 80% of which show up once; 15% to 20% is in the top ten. The treatment here: roughly 10-day PBMC culture with coronavirus spike peptide pools or control peptides (ViraFEST assay). Each well received about 2.1 million PBMCs, cultured with 8 to 10 IU/ml IL-2 and approximately 10 ug/ml peptide pools. These data come from a study of vaccination and CD4 T cells after COVID-19. Study context: A vaccine, either BNT162b2 or mRNA-1273, was given to participants in two doses.

This CDR3 contains 11 residues. Per germline, CDR1 SQVTM and CDR2 ANQGSEA. J lost 9 bases, V lost 6 bases, and 5 bases had no gene match. The chain recombines TRBV29-1 with TRBJ1-2; 9 bases are shared with TRBD1. Specimen: CD4+ T cells from blood, cultured in vitro. The sequence derives from a human donor who had recovered from COVID-19. Here the CDR3 reads CSVRDRASYTF. The CDR3 DNA follows: TGCAGCGTCCGGGACAGGGCGAGCTACACCTTC.